This passage covers 5 T cell receptor beta chains from one sample sequenced in a study of T cell repertoires in cytomegalovirus infection. From the reads, TCRdb called clonotypes with MiXCR, one entry per CDR3 protein. The sample yields some 350,000 distinct CDR3 sequences, around a sixth seen once. The sample comprised PBMCs. These receptors were taken from a human donor in good health (CMV status not recorded). Some clones in this sample may be carry-over from other donors' samples.

There are a few counts of this clonotype. This chain uses TRBV19 with TRBJ1-5, with TRBD1 as a possible D gene (5 bases). Trimming left V 9 bases short and J 0 bases short, with 18 bases between. Germline V gene sequence: CDR1 LNHDA, CDR2 SQIVND (reference sequence). The CDR3 covers 16 residues. The CDR3: CASHYGTVNSNQPQHF. For the CDR3, the DNA is TGTGCCAGCCACTACGGGACGGTAAATAGCAATCAGCCCCAGCATTTT. Full variable domain (missing parts from reference TRBV19 and TRBJ1-5): DGGITQSPKYLFRKEGQNVTLSCEQNLNHDAMYWYRQDPGQGLRLIYYSQIVNDFQKGDIAEGYSVSREKKESFPLTVTSAQKNPTAFYLCASHYGTVNSNQPQHFGDGTRLSIL.

This clonotype was found many times. The V call is TRBV7-8, the J call TRBJ1-4; 8 nucleotides line up with TRBD1. Germline lookup yields CDR1 SGHVS and CDR2 FQNEAQ. Trimming took 1 base from V and 5 from J; bases not matched to a gene: 6. The CDR3 is 16 residues long. CDR3 in DNA: TGTGCCAGCAGCTTAGTACAGGGGGTCCTAAATGAAAAACTGTTTTTT. It encodes CASSLVQGVLNEKLFF.

This chain joins TRBV5-4 and TRBJ2-5, with 14 positions matching TRBD2. Trimming took 4 bases from V and 2 from J; bases not matched to a gene: 4. Germline V gives CDR1 SGHNT, CDR2 YYREEE (reference sequence). CDR3 size: 16 residues. The CDR3 nucleotides are TGTGCCAGCAGCGGTGGGACTAGCGGGAGACAAGAGACCCAGTACTTC. It encodes CASSGGTSGRQETQYF.

V and J are TRBV24-1 and TRBJ2-3; no reliable D call. Trimming removed 1 base at V and 8 bases at J, with 3 bases between. CDR1 and CDR2 from the germline V gene are KGHDR and SFDVKD. The CDR3 has 11 amino acids. The CDR3 protein is CATSDFGTQYF. The CDR3 nucleotides are TGTGCCACCAGTGATTTTGGTACGCAGTATTTT.

The chain uses TRBV7-9 and TRBJ2-2; TRBD2 agrees at 7 bases. The V and J ends lost 8 bases and 7 bases, in that order; junction bases with no gene match: 19. The CDR3 totals 17 residues. Germline loops: CDR1 SEHNR, CDR2 FQNEAQ (reference sequence). CDR3 sequence (DNA): TGTGCCAGCGGCGATGGGCGGAGTAGCGGGTTTAGCGGGGAGCTGTTTTTT. Amino acid sequence: CASGDGRSSGFSGELFF.